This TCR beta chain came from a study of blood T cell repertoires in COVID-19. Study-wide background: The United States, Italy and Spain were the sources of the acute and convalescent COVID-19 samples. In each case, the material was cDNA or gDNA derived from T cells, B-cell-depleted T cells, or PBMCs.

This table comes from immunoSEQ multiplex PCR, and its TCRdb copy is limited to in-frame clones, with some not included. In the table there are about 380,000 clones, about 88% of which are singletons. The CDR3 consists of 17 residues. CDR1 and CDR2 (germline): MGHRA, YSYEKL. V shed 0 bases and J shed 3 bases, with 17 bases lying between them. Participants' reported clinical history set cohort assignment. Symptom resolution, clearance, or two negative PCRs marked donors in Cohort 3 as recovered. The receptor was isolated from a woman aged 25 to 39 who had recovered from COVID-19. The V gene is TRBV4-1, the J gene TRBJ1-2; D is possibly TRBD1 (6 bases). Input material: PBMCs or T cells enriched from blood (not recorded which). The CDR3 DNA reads TGCGCCAGCAGCCAAGACAGGGGCGACTATAGGGACTATGGCTACACCTTC. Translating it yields CASSQDRGDYRDYGYTF.